These 32 T cell receptor beta chains originate from one sample sequenced in a study of cytomegalovirus exposure and HLA in healthy donors. With 60 Vbeta and 13 Jbeta primers, the PCR was carried out. Profiled with immunoSEQ multiplex PCR; TCRdb holds only in-frame clones, not every one. The sample holds roughly 61,000 clones; around 81% are singletons and the top ten take around 6%. Sequencing used PBMCs. These receptor sequences come from a male donor in good health and CMV-seronegative.

This sequence joins TRBV4-2 and TRBJ2-7, with TRBD2 identical over 11 bases. The CDR3 is made up of 18 amino acids. V was pared by 1 base and J by 2 bases, with 10 bases of the junction left unmatched. Germline V gives CDR1 LGHNA, CDR2 YNFKEQ. The CDR3 is CASSQAHRGLADPYEQYF. CDR3 nucleotides: TGTGCCAGCAGCCAAGCACACAGGGGACTAGCGGATCCCTACGAGCAGTACTTC.

The rearrangement links TRBV2 to TRBJ1-2; no definite D call. CDR1 is SNHLY and CDR2 is FYNNEI in the germline V gene. Trimming stripped 1 base from V and 5 bases from J, with 11 bases between. The CDR3 has 14 residues. CDR3 in amino acids: CASSEDRYRYGYTF. As DNA, the CDR3 is TGTGCCAGCAGTGAAGATCGGTACAGATATGGCTACACCTTC.

The chain couples TRBV6-6 to TRBJ2-1, with D unclear. Germline V CDR1 and CDR2: MNHNY, SVGAGI (reference sequence). The CDR3 runs to 15 residues. Trimming removed 4 bases from V and 4 bases from J, with 14 bases in between. The CDR3 DNA sequence: TGTGCCAGCAGTTCCTCCCTCGACGGGTACAATGAGCAGTTCTTC. It encodes CASSSSLDGYNEQFF.

The chain joins TRBV9 to TRBJ2-5; D call uncertain. Germline V CDR1 and CDR2: SGDLS, YYNGEE. V lost 0 bases, J lost 4 bases, and 13 bases lay in between. The CDR3 sequence is 15 residues long. The CDR3 DNA reads as TGTGCCAGCAGCGTAGTACCTAGTGTCAGAGAGACCCAGTACTTC. As protein: CASSVVPSVRETQYF. Full variable domain (remainder filled in from reference TRBV9 and TRBJ2-5): DSGVTQTPKHLITATGQRVTLRCSPRSGDLSVYWYQQSLDQGLQFLIQYYNGEERAKGNILERFSAQQFPDLHSELNLSSLELGDSALYFCASSVVPSVRETQYFGPGTRLLVL.

The chain uses TRBV4-3 and TRBJ1-2, with a tentative D call TRBD1 (5 bases). Germline V lookup: CDR1 LGHNA, CDR2 YSLEER. The CDR3 loop spans 14 amino acids. V gave up 3 bases and J gave up 10 bases, with 18 bases separating them. The DNA for the CDR3 is TGCGCCAGCAGCCAGGAAAGGACGGGGACTCCCTACACCTTC. This translates into CASSQERTGTPYTF.

This rearrangement joins TRBV29-1 to TRBJ2-3; D not resolved. The CDR3 runs 14 residues. Between the trimmed V and J ends, which lost 7 bases and 2 bases, there was a span of 16 bases. Germline V gene lookup returns CDR1 SQVTM and CDR2 ANQGSEA. In nucleotides, the CDR3 is TGCAGCGCCGGCCGGGTGAGGTTCACAGATACGCAGTATTTT. Its translation is CSAGRVRFTDTQYF.

This sequence joins TRBV11-2 and TRBJ1-2, with D perhaps matching TRBD1 (5 bases). Trimming shortened V by 2 bases and J by 2 bases, and 15 bases separated the two germline ends. Germline CDR1 SGHAT, CDR2 FQNNGV. This CDR3 region has 16 residues. In nucleotides, the CDR3 is TGTGCCAGCAGCTTAAGTATGACAGTAGGAAACTATGGCTACACCTTC. Protein sequence: CASSLSMTVGNYGYTF.

The rearrangement uses TRBV4-3 and TRBJ1-3; possible D gene TRBD1, 6 bases. The CDR3 loop spans 17 amino acids. Germline-derived CDR1 and CDR2 are LGHNA and YSLEER. V lost 0 bases to trimming and J lost 0 bases, with 12 bases between them. DNA for the CDR3: TGCGCCAGCAGCCAAGATGGGACACAGAGCTCTGGAAACACCATATATTTT. Its translation: CASSQDGTQSSGNTIYF.

This chain joins TRBV27 and TRBJ1-5; the match to TRBD1 covers 8 bases. The CDR3 length is 18 residues. Per the germline V gene, CDR1 is MNHEY and CDR2 is SMNVEV (reference sequence). V was clipped by 8 bases and J by 0 bases; unmatched bases: 15. Here the CDR3 DNA reads TGTGCCAGCCGATCAGGACAGGGAAATTCCTATAGCAATCAGCCCCAGCATTTT. This translates into CASRSGQGNSYSNQPQHF.

The chain joins TRBV2 to TRBJ2-1; D is ambiguous. Germline V gene data show CDR1 as SNHLY and CDR2 as FYNNEI. Trimming removed 5 bases at V and 8 bases at J, with 10 bases between. The CDR3 is 12 residues long. The CDR3 loop is CASSSQVDEQFF. The CDR3 region has the DNA TGTGCCAGCAGTTCCCAGGTTGATGAGCAGTTCTTC.

The J gene is TRBJ1-2, the V gene TRBV9, with TRBD1 matching over 11 bases. V gave up 4 bases and J gave up 2 bases; unmatched junction bases: 7. Germline V gene sequence: CDR1 SGDLS, CDR2 YYNGEE. There are 16 residues in the CDR3. The CDR3 DNA reads as TGTGCCAGCAGCAAAGACTGGGACAGGGGGAACTATGGCTACACCTTC. Translated: CASSKDWDRGNYGYTF.

The rearrangement uses TRBV7-2 and TRBJ1-3; the match to TRBD1 covers 9 bases. V shed 8 bases, J shed 4 bases, and the junction held 0 bases outside the gene matches. CDR3 length equals 12 residues. From germline, CDR1 is SGHTA and CDR2 FQGNSA. The CDR3 DNA reads as TGTGCCAGCGGACAGGGGGGAAACACCATATATTTT. This gives the protein CASGQGGNTIYF.

The rearrangement uses TRBV30 and TRBJ1-5; a weak D match, TRBD1 (6 bases). The CDR3 extends over 15 amino acids. Trimming took off 1 base at V and 1 base at J, with 11 bases between the two ends. Germline V CDR1 and CDR2: GTSNPN, SVGIG (reference sequence). Written as DNA, the CDR3 is TGTGCCTGGAGTGCCCGAGGACAGAGCAATCAGCCCCAGCATTTT. This sequence encodes CAWSARGQSNQPQHF.

The V gene is TRBV30, the J gene TRBJ1-2, with D maybe TRBD1 (6 bases). The germline gives CDR1 GTSNPN, CDR2 SVGIG (reference sequence). The CDR3 consists of 13 residues. The V gene lost 3 bases and the J gene lost 4 bases, with 12 bases spanning the gap. The CDR3, as DNA: TGTGCCTGGAGGGAAGGGGGTGGCTATGGCTACACCTTC. Its translation is CAWREGGGYGYTF.

The CDR3 DNA follows: TGTGCCAGCAGCTTAGGGGGGGGTACCGGGACCCAGTACTTC. It yields the protein CASSLGGGTGTQYF. This sequence joins TRBV7-2 and TRBJ2-5, with 7 bases aligning to TRBD2. Per the germline V gene, CDR1 is SGHTA and CDR2 is FQGNSA. The CDR3 is made up of 14 amino acids. V was pared by 1 base and J by 7 bases, with 6 bases of the junction left unmatched. Filled out from reference TRBV7-2 and TRBJ2-5, the complete variable domain reads GAGVSQSPSNKVTEKGKDVELRCDPISGHTALYWYRQSLGQGLEFLIYFQGNSAPDKSGLPSDRFSAERTGGSVSTLTIQRTQQEDSAVYLCASSLGGGTGTQYFGPGTRLLVL.

Details on this clone: Other DNA sequences within the sample encode an identical CDR3. This chain links TRBV9 with TRBJ2-5; 12 bases are shared with TRBD1. From germline, CDR1 is SGDLS and CDR2 YYNGEE. The ends lost 2 bases at V and 11 bases at J; junction bases unmatched: 10. The CDR3 runs 15 residues. The CDR3 region is CASSVAGTGGGEQYF. The CDR3 DNA is TGTGCCAGCAGCGTCGCCGGGACAGGGGGCGGAGAGCAGTACTTC. Drawing the rest from reference TRBV9 and TRBJ2-5, the complete variable domain is DSGVTQTPKHLITATGQRVTLRCSPRSGDLSVYWYQQSLDQGLQFLIQYYNGEERAKGNILERFSAQQFPDLHSELNLSSLELGDSALYFCASSVAGTGGGEQYFGPGTRLLVL.

The chain uses TRBV30 and TRBJ2-3; D unresolved. This CDR3 spans 15 amino acids. Trimming took off 0 bases at V and 1 base at J, with 11 bases between the two ends. Germline CDR1 is GTSNPN and CDR2 is SVGIG (reference sequence). CDR3 in amino acids: CAWSVHLAGTDTQYF. The CDR3 DNA follows: TGTGCCTGGAGTGTACATCTGGCCGGCACAGATACGCAGTATTTT.

This chain joins TRBV5-6 and TRBJ1-5; 11 bases match TRBD1. The CDR3 length is 15 residues. CDR1 SGHDT and CDR2 YYEEEE come from the germline V gene. With V trimmed by 3 bases and J by 4 bases, 3 bases remained unmatched. Written as DNA, the CDR3 is TGTGCCAGCAGCTGGGGACAGGGGGTAAATCAGCCCCAGCATTTT. This sequence encodes CASSWGQGVNQPQHF.

V is TRBV19 and J is TRBJ1-1; 8 bases line up with TRBD1. V was clipped by 5 bases and J by 0 bases; unmatched bases: 5. The CDR3 totals 15 residues. Germline CDR1 and CDR2: LNHDA and SQIVND (reference sequence). The DNA of the CDR3 is TGTGCCAGTAGTCCCCCGGACAGGGTGAACACTGAAGCTTTCTTT. Translating it yields CASSPPDRVNTEAFF. The complete variable domain, with remaining parts taken from reference TRBV19 and TRBJ1-1, reads DGGITQSPKYLFRKEGQNVTLSCEQNLNHDAMYWYRQDPGQGLRLIYYSQIVNDFQKGDIAEGYSVSREKKESFPLTVTSAQKNPTAFYLCASSPPDRVNTEAFFGQGTRLTVV.

The chain links TRBV7-2 to TRBJ1-2, with D perhaps TRBD1 (6 bases). CDR1 is SGHTA, CDR2 FQGNSA, per germline. V was shortened by 6 bases and J by 7 bases, with 15 bases between the two germline ends. The CDR3 sequence is 13 residues long. The CDR3 nucleotides are TGTGCCAGCAGTCTAGGGGGGGAGGGTGGCTACACCTTC. Translated: CASSLGGEGGYTF.

V is TRBV7-6 and J is TRBJ2-5, with 8 nucleotides matching TRBD1. J was trimmed by 7 bases and V by 6 bases; bases with no gene match: 7. CDR1 and CDR2 (germline): SGHVS, FNYEAQ. The length of the CDR3 is 13 residues. The CDR3 DNA reads as TGTGCCAGCAGTCCAGGGGGCGCGGGGACCCAGTACTTC. Its translation is CASSPGGAGTQYF.

The chain combines TRBV27 with TRBJ2-1; TRBD2 matches 7 bases. Trimming removed 2 bases from V and 8 bases from J; junction bases left unmatched: 12. Per germline, CDR1 MNHEY and CDR2 SMNVEV (reference sequence). The length of the CDR3 is 16 residues. The CDR3 protein is CASSLGRQRGIDEQFF. In DNA form, the CDR3 reads TGTGCCAGCAGTTTAGGCAGGCAGCGGGGTATCGATGAGCAGTTCTTC.

The rearrangement joins TRBV30 to TRBJ1-1; tentatively, D is TRBD1 (5 bases). The CDR3 totals 14 residues. V was cut by 0 bases and J by 4 bases, with 12 bases left in between. The germline V gene encodes CDR1 GTSNPN and CDR2 SVGIG (reference sequence). This CDR3 is CAWSVGVIGTEAFF. The CDR3 region has the DNA TGTGCCTGGAGTGTAGGGGTGATTGGCACTGAAGCTTTCTTT. Full variable domain (rest looked up from reference TRBV30 and TRBJ1-1): SQTIHQWPATLVQPVGSPLSLECTVEGTSNPNLYWYRQAAGRGLQLLFYSVGIGQISSEVPQNLSASRPQDRQFILSSKKLLLSDSGFYLCAWSVGVIGTEAFFGQGTRLTVV.

The chain combines TRBV6-1 with TRBJ2-5, with 9 bases fitting TRBD2. The junction had 9 bases not matched to a gene; V was cut back by 11 bases and J by 5 bases. Germline CDR1 is MNHNS and CDR2 is SASEGT. This CDR3 is built from 13 residues. The chain's CDR3 is CASGGGGMETQYF. DNA of the CDR3: TGTGCCTCAGGCGGGGGGGGGATGGAGACCCAGTACTTC.

This sequence joins TRBV6-5 and TRBJ1-4, with D perhaps matching TRBD1 (5 bases). Per the germline V gene, CDR1 is MNHEY and CDR2 is SVGAGI. The CDR3 has 15 amino acids. V was clipped by 6 bases and J by 0 bases, with 11 bases between them. Here the CDR3 DNA reads TGTGCCAGCAGCCCCACAGGCGCAACTAATGAAAAACTGTTTTTT. Its protein product is CASSPTGATNEKLFF.

This clone was counted a single time. The conserved closing phenylalanine or tryptophan is absent in this CDR3, likely reflecting a read error. The rearrangement links TRBV19 to TRBJ1-1, with D perhaps matching TRBD1 (5 bases). The CDR3 is 13 residues long. Trimming cost V 5 bases and J 2 bases, with 9 bases left between them. Germline V gene data show CDR1 as LNHDA and CDR2 as SQIVND (reference sequence). CDR3 nucleotide sequence: TGTGCCAGTAGTTCGACAGTTAACACTGAAGCTTTCTCT. Amino acid sequence: CASSSTVNTEAFS.

V gene TRBV9 combines with J gene TRBJ1-4; D possibly corresponds to TRBD1 (5 bases). V lost 4 bases, J lost 4 bases, and 17 bases lay in between. Germline CDR1 is SGDLS and CDR2 is YYNGEE. CDR3 size: 16 residues. CDR3: CASSSSHPGRNEKLFF. The CDR3 DNA reads TGTGCCAGCAGCTCCAGTCACCCAGGGCGTAATGAAAAACTGTTTTTT. The full variable domain, in which reference TRBV9 and TRBJ1-4 provide the parts outside the CDR3, is DSGVTQTPKHLITATGQRVTLRCSPRSGDLSVYWYQQSLDQGLQFLIQYYNGEERAKGNILERFSAQQFPDLHSELNLSSLELGDSALYFCASSSSHPGRNEKLFFGSGTQLSVL.

The rearrangement links TRBV10-3 to TRBJ2-3; TRBD2 agrees at 11 bases. Trimming removed 2 bases from V and 2 bases from J; junction bases left unmatched: 6. The CDR3 runs 17 residues. Looked up from germline, CDR1 is ENHRY and CDR2 is SYGVKD. Here the CDR3 DNA reads TGTGCCATCAGTGAGCCGACTAGCGGGGAACTCACAGATACGCAGTATTTT. Its protein product is CAISEPTSGELTDTQYF.

The chain combines TRBV7-2 with TRBJ1-2; 8 nucleotides line up with TRBD1. Germline V gene data show CDR1 as SGHTA and CDR2 as FQGNSA. V lost 4 bases and J lost 7; bases outside the gene matches: 8. The CDR3 covers 14 residues. The CDR3 spells CASSSTTGVPGYTF. The DNA for the CDR3 is TGTGCCAGCAGCTCCACGACAGGGGTGCCTGGCTACACCTTC.

This clone has just one count. This chain links TRBV4-3 with TRBJ1-4; possibly TRBD1 for D (5 bases). The CDR3 has 15 amino acids. Looked up from germline, CDR1 is LGHNA and CDR2 is YSLEER. The germline V and J ends were trimmed by 0 bases and 7 bases, with 12 bases remaining between them. DNA of the CDR3: TGCGCCAGCAGCCAAGAGGGGGGTAGGGGTGAAAAACTGTTTTTT. Protein product: CASSQEGGRGEKLFF.

The chain couples TRBV6-5 to TRBJ2-5; 7 nucleotides agree with TRBD2. V lost 6 bases and J lost 0; bases outside the gene matches: 1. CDR3 length equals 13 residues. The germline gives CDR1 MNHEY, CDR2 SVGAGI. The CDR3 reads CASRGTNQETQYF. The CDR3 region has the DNA TGTGCCAGCAGGGGGACTAACCAAGAGACCCAGTACTTC.

A single count supports this clone. The V and J genes are TRBV4-3 and TRBJ1-4; D call uncertain. The germline V gene encodes CDR1 LGHNA and CDR2 YSLEER. V gave up 0 bases and J gave up 0 bases, with 8 bases separating them. The CDR3 contains 16 residues. The DNA for the CDR3 is TGCGCCAGCAGCCAAGATCGAACATCAACTAATGAAAAACTGTTTTTT. Encoded protein: CASSQDRTSTNEKLFF.